These 25 T cell receptor beta chains were all obtained from the same sample, sequenced in a study of cytomegalovirus exposure and HLA in healthy donors. Primers for the PCR totalled 60 Vbeta and 13 Jbeta. Libraries were prepared by immunoSEQ multiplex PCR; TCRdb keeps only in-frame clonotypes and omits some of them. The sample lists approximately 100,000 clones, roughly two thirds occurring once. The source material was PBMCs. The source of these receptors is a female donor in good health and CMV-seronegative.

The chain recombines TRBV28 with TRBJ2-2; 9 positions agree with TRBD2. The germline V gene has CDR1 MDHEN and CDR2 SYDVKM. The CDR3 has 20 residues. Germline trimming cut 5 bases from V and 6 bases from J; bases unmatched to any gene: 22. The CDR3: CASSRAPERLAGEAAGELFF. In nucleotides, the CDR3 is TGTGCCAGCAGTCGGGCCCCGGAGCGGTTAGCGGGGGAAGCAGCCGGGGAGCTGTTTTTT. Full variable domain (remainder filled in from reference TRBV28 and TRBJ2-2): DVKVTQSSRYLVKRTGEKVFLECVQDMDHENMFWYRQDPGLGLRLIYFSYDVKMKEKGDIPEGYSVSREKKERFSLILESASTNQTSMYLCASSRAPERLAGEAAGELFFGEGSRLTVL.

This rearrangement joins TRBV4-2 to TRBJ2-7, with TRBD2 identical over 14 bases. Germline V gene lookup returns CDR1 LGHNA and CDR2 YNFKEQ. The CDR3 is made up of 17 amino acids. Trimming cost V 4 bases and J 6 bases; bases outside gene matches: 11. The CDR3 loop reads CASSPLGLAGGRAEQYF. CDR3 in DNA: TGTGCCAGCAGCCCGCTCGGACTAGCGGGAGGACGGGCCGAGCAGTACTTC.

This clone turned up a few times. V is TRBV5-1 and J is TRBJ1-1, with TRBD1 identical over 8 bases. Losses at the gene ends were 0 bases for V and 0 bases for J; bases not matched to a gene: 7. The germline CDR1 and CDR2 sequences are SGHRS and YFSETQ. There are 17 residues in the CDR3. The CDR3, as DNA: TGCGCCAGCAGCTTGGACGGGACAGGAACCATGAACACTGAAGCTTTCTTT. Translation: CASSLDGTGTMNTEAFF.

This chain connects TRBV5-1 to TRBJ2-7, with D perhaps TRBD2 (5 bases). V lost 3 bases and J lost 6, with 19 bases in between. The germline CDR1 and CDR2 sequences are SGHRS and YFSETQ. The CDR3 contains 15 residues. CDR3 DNA: TGCGCCAGCAGCTCAACCCGACTGGAACTAGGCGAGCAGTACTTC. Its protein is CASSSTRLELGEQYF.

The chain is built from TRBV9 and TRBJ1-1, with D unclear. The CDR3 is made up of 13 amino acids. The ends were cut back, 0 bases at V and 4 bases at J, with 7 bases in the middle. Germline CDR1 SGDLS, CDR2 YYNGEE. CDR3 nucleotides: TGTGCCAGCAGCGTAGCACGGGGCACTGAAGCTTTCTTT. Translated: CASSVARGTEAFF.

J is TRBJ2-1 and V is TRBV5-4; 10 positions agree with TRBD2. V shed 3 bases, J shed 1 base, and the junction held 10 bases outside the gene matches. The CDR3 has 18 amino acids. Germline lookup yields CDR1 SGHNT and CDR2 YYREEE (reference sequence). The CDR3 loop reads CASSWMGLAGASYNEQFF. For the CDR3, the DNA is TGTGCCAGCAGCTGGATGGGGCTAGCGGGAGCATCCTACAATGAGCAGTTCTTC.

Only a few counts were recorded for this clone. The chain joins TRBV9 to TRBJ1-6, with TRBD1 identical over 7 bases. The germline CDR1 and CDR2 sequences are SGDLS and YYNGEE. Losses at the gene ends were 4 bases for V and 7 bases for J; bases not matched to a gene: 2. CDR3 size: 13 residues. The CDR3 DNA reads TGTGCCAGCAGCATGACAGGGAATTCACCCCTCCACTTT. Amino acid sequence: CASSMTGNSPLHF.

Note on this clone: The same CDR3 arises from other DNA sequences in this sample as well. The V and J genes are TRBV28 and TRBJ1-2; TRBD1 is a possible D gene (5 bases). This CDR3 is built from 12 residues. Germline CDR1 reads MDHEN; CDR2 reads SYDVKM. Trimming shortened V by 6 bases and J by 4 bases, and 9 bases separated the two germline ends. CDR3 amino acids: CASRAGGYGYTF. CDR3 bases: TGTGCCAGCAGGGCGGGGGGCTATGGCTACACCTTC.

In its sample, this clone was seen a few times. This rearrangement joins TRBV7-8 to TRBJ1-1; D is uncertain. The CDR3 is 14 amino acids. The ends were cut back, 4 bases at V and 8 bases at J, with 17 bases in the middle. Germline assignment: CDR1 SGHVS and CDR2 FQNEAQ. DNA for the CDR3: TGTGCCAGCAGCTACTTAGCGGGGAATGGAGAAGCTTTCTTT. This encodes CASSYLAGNGEAFF.

For this clone: One junction end does not reproduce the germline sequence, and a read error may be involved. Other DNA variants within this sample encode the same CDR3. This chain links TRBV7-2 with TRBJ2-7; 9 bases are a match to TRBD2. Germline V gene data show CDR1 as SGHTA and CDR2 as FQGNSA. The CDR3 has 15 amino acids. CDR3 DNA: TGTGCCAGCAGCCGGACTAGCGCCAGCTCCTACGAACAGTACTTC. Residues: CASSRTSASSYEQYF.

The V and J genes are TRBV28 and TRBJ2-7; no reliable D call. The V end lost 8 bases, the J end lost 6 bases, and 14 bases lay between the germline ends. This CDR3 spans 12 amino acids. CDR1 and CDR2 (germline): MDHEN, SYDVKM. CDR3 coding DNA: TGTGCCAGCTTCCGGGTGTTGGGCGAGCAGTACTTC. It encodes CASFRVLGEQYF. Using reference TRBV28 and TRBJ2-7 for the parts outside the CDR3, the full variable domain is DVKVTQSSRYLVKRTGEKVFLECVQDMDHENMFWYRQDPGLGLRLIYFSYDVKMKEKGDIPEGYSVSREKKERFSLILESASTNQTSMYLCASFRVLGEQYFGPGTRLTVT.

The genes are TRBV6-1 and TRBJ2-2, with D perhaps matching TRBD1 (5 bases). This CDR3 comprises 18 residues. The germline CDR1 and CDR2 sequences are MNHNS and SASEGT. Trimming pared 3 bases from V and 2 bases from J, leaving 19 bases between. The CDR3 bases are TGTGCCAGCAGTGACAAGCTACAGGCGAACCCAAACACCGGGGAGCTGTTTTTT. Translation gives CASSDKLQANPNTGELFF.

The chain is built from TRBV28 and TRBJ1-4; TRBD1 might be the D (5 bases). CDR3 length equals 16 residues. Germline V CDR1 and CDR2: MDHEN, SYDVKM. V shed 7 bases and J shed 8 bases, with 23 bases lying between them. The chain's CDR3 is CASKIPLGEAGEKLFF. The CDR3 DNA follows: TGTGCCAGCAAAATCCCCCTAGGGGAGGCTGGGGAAAAACTGTTTTTT.

V and J are TRBV10-1 and TRBJ2-7; 8 bases align to TRBD1. V lost 3 bases to trimming and J lost 4 bases; unmatched junction nucleotides: 2. CDR1 is WNHNN, CDR2 SYGVQD, per germline (reference sequence). The CDR3 has 13 amino acids. The CDR3 DNA follows: TGCGCCAGCAGTGATGGGACAGGTTACGAGCAGTACTTC. Amino acids: CASSDGTGYEQYF.

This chain joins TRBV5-4 and TRBJ2-7; TRBD2 matches at 8 bases. The V and J ends lost 4 bases and 0 bases, in that order; junction bases with no gene match: 6. Germline lookup yields CDR1 SGHNT and CDR2 YYREEE (reference sequence). The CDR3 has 15 amino acids. CDR3 loop: CASSGGREASYEQYF. The CDR3 region has the DNA TGTGCCAGCAGCGGGGGGCGGGAGGCCTCCTACGAGCAGTACTTC.

This clone was seen only a few times. CDR3 nucleotides: TGTGCCAGCAGTGAGTGGCTAGCGGGAGTTGAGCAGTTCTTC. Its translation is CASSEWLAGVEQFF. This chain links TRBV19 with TRBJ2-1, with TRBD2 matching 10 bases. CDR3 length equals 14 residues. With V trimmed by 9 bases and J by 9 bases, 11 bases remained unmatched. Looked up from germline, CDR1 is LNHDA and CDR2 is SQIVND (reference sequence).

J is TRBJ2-1 and V is TRBV5-4; the match to TRBD1 covers 9 bases. Trimming at V came to 4 bases and at J to 6 bases, leaving 5 bases not matched to a gene. Per germline, CDR1 SGHNT and CDR2 YYREEE (reference sequence). There are 14 residues in the CDR3. CDR3 nucleotide sequence: TGTGCCAGCAGCCTCGGGACAGGGCCCAATGAGCAGTTCTTC. This translates into CASSLGTGPNEQFF. Complete variable domain (other parts from reference TRBV5-4 and TRBJ2-1): ETGVTQSPTHLIKTRGQQVTLRCSSQSGHNTVSWYQQALGQGPQFIFQYYREEENGRGNFPPRFSGLQFPNYSSELNVNALELDDSALYLCASSLGTGPNEQFFGPGTRLTVL.

The chain combines TRBV28 with TRBJ2-1; possible D gene TRBD1, 6 bases. The CDR3 totals 15 residues. From germline, CDR1 is MDHEN and CDR2 SYDVKM. V lost 5 bases to trimming and J lost 12 bases, with 23 bases between them. Here the CDR3 DNA reads TGTGCCAGCAGTATACTTCGGGACATCCCCGACGGGCAGTTCTTC. Encoded protein: CASSILRDIPDGQFF.

The chain couples TRBV7-2 to TRBJ2-7, with 7 nucleotides matching TRBD1. With V trimmed by 3 bases and J by 4 bases, 6 bases remained unmatched. CDR1 is SGHTA and CDR2 is FQGNSA in the germline V gene. This CDR3 contains 14 residues. CDR3 sequence reads: CASSFGFRGYEQYF. In DNA, the CDR3 is TGTGCCAGCAGCTTCGGCTTCAGGGGGTACGAGCAGTACTTC.

The rearrangement links TRBV28 to TRBJ1-2; D remains ambiguous. Trimming stripped 3 bases from V and 1 base from J, with 9 bases between. The CDR3 extends over 14 amino acids. CDR1 and CDR2 from the germline V gene are MDHEN and SYDVKM. The CDR3 nucleotides read TGTGCCAGCAGTTTCGGCGCGGATAACTATGGCTACACCTTC. Translated, it gives CASSFGADNYGYTF.

As for this clone: The germline gene is not matched at one end of the junction; a read error may be the cause. Other DNA sequences in the same sample also yield this CDR3. The chain's CDR3 is CAWSVAQGYGYTF. In DNA, the CDR3 is TGTGCCTGGAGTGTAGCCCAGGGCTATGGCTACACCTTT. This chain connects TRBV30 to TRBJ1-2; a weak D match, TRBD1 (5 bases). There are 13 residues in the CDR3. Germline assignment: CDR1 GTSNPN and CDR2 SVGIG (reference sequence).

J is TRBJ2-7 and V is TRBV6-5; TRBD1 aligns across 8 bases. Germline CDR1 and CDR2: MNHEY and SVGAGI. After removal of 6 bases from V and 1 base from J, the junction contained 5 bases not matched to a gene. The CDR3 totals 14 residues. The CDR3 loop is CASSPGQGSYEQYF. CDR3 DNA sequence: TGTGCCAGCAGCCCTGGACAGGGTTCCTACGAGCAGTACTTC.

V usage is TRBV6-4 and J usage is TRBJ2-7, with 14 bases that match TRBD2. Germline CDR1 is MRHNA and CDR2 is SNTAGT. Unmatched junction bases numbered 2, after V lost 0 bases and J lost 7 bases. The CDR3 is made up of 15 amino acids. The CDR3 reads CASSDSGLAGVEQYF. CDR3 nucleotides: TGTGCCAGCAGTGACTCGGGACTAGCGGGAGTGGAGCAGTACTTC.

The chain combines TRBV9 with TRBJ2-2; maybe TRBD2 (6 bases). This CDR3 contains 11 residues. From germline, CDR1 is SGDLS and CDR2 YYNGEE. V gave up 6 bases and J gave up 8 bases, with 8 bases separating them. CDR3 sequence reads: CASNGGGELFF. The CDR3 coding sequence is TGTGCCAGCAACGGGGGTGGGGAGCTGTTTTTT.

The genes are TRBV9 and TRBJ2-2; the D gene is possibly TRBD1 (5 bases). CDR1 SGDLS and CDR2 YYNGEE come from the germline V gene. V was pared by 0 bases and J by 8 bases, with 8 bases between. CDR3 length equals 13 residues. The chain's CDR3 is CASSVEGRGELFF. Here the CDR3 DNA reads TGTGCCAGCAGCGTAGAGGGGCGTGGGGAGCTGTTTTTT.